The 2 T cell receptor beta chains in this list originate from one sample, sequenced in a study of T cell repertoires in cytomegalovirus infection (dated by TCRdb to about 2019). What these receptors recognize is not known. The instrument given in TCRdb is Illumina HiSeq 1500. In TCRdb, the public reads were trimmed at Q25 with fastp and aligned with MiXCR, with productive beta chains retained. Every distinct CDR3 protein forms one entry, paired with its most common genes and DNA. This sample lists 800,000 to 950,000 distinct CDR3 sequences; 30% to 35% were detected once. Of the sample, 9.5% to 15% falls within the top ten clones. The sample's treatment or condition, from its label and the paper: in vitro stimulation with specific CMV peptide epitopes to enrich CMV-specific T cells. Here the sequenced sample was cultured CD8+ T cells from PBMCs, taken from culture after CMV antigen stimulation. The origin of the receptors is a human donor in good health (CMV status not recorded). Some clones in this sample may be carry-over from other donors' samples.

The chain links TRBV27 to TRBJ2-5, with unresolved D. This CDR3 has 13 amino acids. Per germline, CDR1 MNHEY and CDR2 SMNVEV (reference sequence). The V end lost 8 bases, the J end lost 5 bases, and 15 bases lay between the germline ends. The CDR3 protein is CASGQATGETQYF. The CDR3 DNA reads as TGTGCCAGCGGCCAGGCGACCGGGGAGACCCAGTACTTC.

The chain combines TRBV5-6 with TRBJ2-1; unclear D gene. The CDR3 consists of 11 residues. Per the germline V gene, CDR1 is SGHDT and CDR2 is YYEEEE. V was pared by 5 bases and J by 5 bases, with 5 bases between. CDR3 coding DNA: TGTGCCAGCAGTATCCACAATGAGCAGTTCTTC. Protein: CASSIHNEQFF.